Listed here are 9 T cell receptor beta chains from one sample, sequenced in a study of blood T cell repertoires in COVID-19. TCRdb keeps only in-frame clones here, not all; method: immunoSEQ multiplex PCR. The data hold 200,000 to 250,000 clones, with about nine tenths observed a single time. Sequenced: PBMCs or T cells enriched from blood (not recorded which). These receptor sequences come from a man younger than 30 with acute COVID-19.

The chain employs TRBV11-1 and TRBJ2-3, with 8 bases aligning to TRBD2. Germline V gives CDR1 SGHAT, CDR2 FQDESV (reference sequence). This CDR3 contains 16 residues. Trimming cost V 1 base and J 7 bases; bases outside gene matches: 10. The CDR3 here is CASSLVGSGGPNTQYF. The CDR3 DNA reads as TGTGCCAGCAGCTTAGTCGGTTCGGGAGGGCCAAATACGCAGTATTTT.

This chain uses TRBV14 with TRBJ2-7, with a tentative D call TRBD1 (7 bases). CDR3 length: 15 amino acids. The V gene lost 6 bases and the J gene lost 2 bases, with 17 bases spanning the gap. Germline V lookup: CDR1 SGHDN, CDR2 FVKESK. The CDR3 is CASSGGTAVPYEQYF. The DNA for the CDR3 is TGTGCCAGCAGTGGCGGGACAGCTGTTCCCTACGAGCAGTACTTC.

The J gene is TRBJ2-3, the V gene TRBV5-8; possible D gene TRBD2, 5 bases. CDR1 is SGHTS, CDR2 YDEGEE, per germline. The CDR3 is 14 residues long. V was clipped by 4 bases and J by 2 bases, with 11 bases between them. CDR3: CASSPSGATDTQYF. The CDR3 DNA reads TGTGCCAGCAGCCCGAGCGGAGCCACAGATACGCAGTATTTT.

This rearrangement joins TRBV6-5 to TRBJ1-1; 8 nucleotides match TRBD1. This CDR3 spans 14 amino acids. Germline V gene lookup returns CDR1 MNHEY and CDR2 SVGAGI. With 6 bases clipped from V and 7 bases from J, the junction kept 10 bases outside the gene matches. CDR3 bases: TGTGCCAGCAGCCTAACCGGGACAGGAGGTGAAGCTTTCTTT. Translating gives CASSLTGTGGEAFF.

The chain is built from TRBV30 and TRBJ2-1; TRBD1 agrees at 9 bases. The CDR3 has 15 residues. V shed 0 bases and J 8 bases; nucleotides not matched to a gene: 8. From germline, CDR1 is GTSNPN and CDR2 SVGIG (reference sequence). The DNA of the CDR3 is TGTGCCTGGAGTGTAGGCGGACAGGGGATTTATGAGCAGTTCTTC. This encodes CAWSVGGQGIYEQFF.

The V call is TRBV9, the J call TRBJ1-1; TRBD1 matches at 9 bases. The CDR3 covers 16 residues. Germline V lookup: CDR1 SGDLS, CDR2 YYNGEE. The ends lost 0 bases at V and 6 bases at J; junction bases unmatched: 9. CDR3 bases: TGTGCCAGCAGCGTAGAGGGGGGACAGGGAGAGGCTGAAGCTTTCTTT. It yields the protein CASSVEGGQGEAEAFF.

The chain links TRBV6-5 to TRBJ2-7; 10 bases are a match to TRBD1. V was pared by 5 bases and J by 6 bases, with 1 base of the junction left unmatched. The germline V gene has CDR1 MNHEY and CDR2 SVGAGI. The CDR3 length is 12 residues. The chain's CDR3 is CASSRDRGEQYF. The CDR3 DNA sequence: TGTGCCAGCAGTCGGGACAGGGGCGAGCAGTACTTC.

The J gene is TRBJ1-4, the V gene TRBV18; TRBD1 aligns across 9 bases. This CDR3 has 15 amino acids. V shed 3 bases, J shed 2 bases, and the junction held 1 base outside the gene matches. In germline, CDR1 is KGHSH, CDR2 LQKENI. Here the CDR3 reads CASSPGQGTNEKLFF. The CDR3 bases are TGTGCCAGCTCACCGGGACAGGGCACTAATGAAAAACTGTTTTTT.

The chain has TRBV11-2 and TRBJ1-1; perhaps TRBD1 as D (6 bases). Germline assignment: CDR1 SGHAT and CDR2 FQNNGV. Between the trimmed V and J ends, which lost 1 base and 4 bases, there was a span of 13 bases. The CDR3 runs to 15 residues. The CDR3 sequence: CASSLGQVSSTEAFF. The CDR3 DNA is TGTGCCAGCAGCTTAGGACAGGTATCGAGCACTGAAGCTTTCTTT.